The 29 T cell receptor beta chains presented below share a single source sample, sequenced in a study of molecular identifiers for immune sequencing clone quantification. TCRdb reprocessed the PCR reads with MiXCR, giving one entry per CDR3 protein. The sample lists approximately 90,000 distinct CDR3 sequences, 20% to 30% occurring once. What was sequenced was naive CD8+ T cells from blood, with Jurkat cell RNA spiked in. This sample's subset: FACS-sorted CD8+CD4-CCR7+CD45RA+ naive T cells. These receptors originate from a human donor in good health. Some libraries in this study had Jurkat cell RNA spiked in.

With regard to this clonotype: This sequence may be a read error, since a much larger clone differs from it by one base. This chain connects TRBV2 to TRBJ2-5; the match to TRBD1 covers 8 bases. This CDR3 is built from 14 residues. CDR1 and CDR2 from the germline V gene are SNHLY and FYNNEI. CDR3 in amino acids: CASEQGAFQETLYF. The CDR3 nucleotides read TGTGCCAGCGAGCAGGGGGCTTTCCAAGAGACCCTGTACTTC.

This clonotype was detected many times. The chain joins TRBV7-6 to TRBJ2-7; 7 bases fit TRBD2. CDR1 is SGHVS and CDR2 is FNYEAQ in the germline V gene. The V segment lost 2 bases and the J segment 5 bases; nucleotides outside the gene matches: 6. CDR3 size: 14 residues. This CDR3 reads CASSLMLGGDEQYF. CDR3 nucleotides: TGTGCCAGCAGCTTAATGTTGGGGGGGGACGAGCAGTACTTC.

This clonotype has ten or more counts. This chain connects TRBV19 to TRBJ2-4; tentatively, D is TRBD1 or TRBD2 (5 bases each). CDR1 LNHDA and CDR2 SQIVND come from the germline V gene (reference sequence). The V gene lost 8 bases and the J gene lost 0 bases, with 11 bases spanning the gap. The CDR3 spans 14 residues. Here the CDR3 DNA reads TGTGCCAGTTGGGACGATTCAGCCAAAAACATTCAGTACTTC. The encoded protein is CASWDDSAKNIQYF.

Remarks on this clonotype: Given a much more abundant clone one base away, this may be a read error. This chain connects TRBV3-1 to TRBJ2-3; TRBD1 aligns across 9 bases. This CDR3 is 16 amino acids long. Germline loops: CDR1 LGHDT, CDR2 YNNKEL (reference sequence). The CDR3 nucleotides are TGTGCCAGCAGCCAGATTAGGGGACAGGGCACAGCTACGCAGTATTTT. It yields the protein CASSQIRGQGTATQYF.

Ten or more counts support this clonotype. This chain connects TRBV15 to TRBJ1-1; 7 bases line up with TRBD1. Per the germline V gene, CDR1 is LNHNV and CDR2 is YYDKDF (reference sequence). There are 15 residues in the CDR3. Trimming at V came to 4 bases and at J to 0 bases, leaving 5 bases not matched to a gene. The DNA of the CDR3 is TGTGCCACCAGCAAGGGACAGTCTTTGAACACTGAAGCTTTCTTT. Translation: CATSKGQSLNTEAFF.

Details on this clonotype: One junction end does not reproduce the germline sequence, and a read error may be involved. The chain couples TRBV4-3 to TRBJ2-7; D is ambiguous. CDR1 is LGHNA and CDR2 is YSLEER in the germline V gene. CDR3 size: 14 residues. The chain's CDR3 is CARRQGSEAYAQYF. Written as DNA, the CDR3 is TGCGCCCGCCGCCAAGGGTCCGAAGCCTACGCGCAGTACTTC.

This clonotype was seen at least ten times. The rearrangement uses TRBV4-1 and TRBJ1-1, with no clear D. Trimming pared 4 bases from V and 0 bases from J, leaving 12 bases between. In germline, CDR1 is MGHRA, CDR2 YSYEKL. The CDR3 totals 15 residues. This chain's CDR3 is CASSPRLEMNTEAFF. CDR3 nucleotides: TGCGCCAGCAGCCCTCGTTTGGAGATGAACACTGAAGCTTTCTTT.

In this sample, this clonotype turned up many times. A single base separates this from a much larger clone, so it may be a read error. The genes are TRBV11-3 and TRBJ2-3; no definite D call. Germline CDR1 reads SGHNT; CDR2 reads YENEEA. The V end lost 1 base, the J end lost 2 bases, and 4 bases lay between the germline ends. The length of the CDR3 is 13 residues. The CDR3 loop is CASSLGYTDTQYF. The CDR3 bases are TGTGCCAGCAGCTTAGGATACACAGATACGCAGTATTTT.

The table lists this clonotype with many counts. The rearrangement links TRBV5-5 to TRBJ2-3, with D perhaps TRBD2 (6 bases). Between the trimmed V and J ends, which lost 0 bases and 3 bases, there was a span of 17 bases. Germline CDR1 and CDR2: SGHKS and YYEKEE (reference sequence). The CDR3 has 17 amino acids. CDR3 protein: CASSLGSGRMRTDTQYF. DNA for the CDR3: TGTGCCAGCAGCTTGGGGTCTGGGAGGATGAGGACAGATACGCAGTATTTT. The variable domain in full, completed from reference TRBV5-5 and TRBJ2-3, reads DAGVTQSPTHLIKTRGQQVTLRCSPISGHKSVSWYQQVLGQGPQFIFQYYEKEERGRGNFPDRFSARQFPNYSSELNVNALLLGDSALYLCASSLGSGRMRTDTQYFGPGTRLTVL.

This clonotype was detected only a few times. The junction differs from germline at one of its ends, possibly a read error. This chain uses TRBV7-9 with TRBJ2-3; D is undetermined. Germline values: CDR1 SEHNR, CDR2 FQNEAQ (reference sequence). The CDR3 covers 11 residues. CDR3 bases: TGTGCCAGCGGCAACACAGATACGCTGTATTTT. Translated, it gives CASGNTDTLYF. The whole variable domain, filled in from reference TRBV7-9 and TRBJ2-3, reads DTGVSQNPRHKITKRGQNVTFRCDPISEHNRLYWYRQTLGQGPEFLTYFQNEAQLEKSRLLSDRFSAERPKGSFSTLEIQRTEQGDSAMYLCASGNTDTLYFGPGTRLTVL.

This clonotype was counted ten times or more. The chain joins TRBV5-6 to TRBJ2-3, with D hard to call. Per germline, CDR1 SGHDT and CDR2 YYEEEE. The CDR3 totals 13 residues. The germline V and J ends were trimmed by 0 bases and 2 bases, with 4 bases remaining between them. The CDR3 DNA follows: TGTGCCAGCAGCTTGGAAGCCACAGATACGCAGTATTTT. Its translation is CASSLEATDTQYF.

This clonotype was counted at least ten times. This chain uses TRBV4-1 with TRBJ2-7; TRBD1 or TRBD2 may be the D gene (5 bases each). The CDR3 covers 16 residues. Trimming removed 0 bases from V and 2 bases from J, with 14 bases in between. Germline assignment: CDR1 MGHRA and CDR2 YSYEKL. CDR3 DNA: TGCGCCAGCAGCCAAGACGTCGGGGCACCAACCTACGAGCAGTACTTC. This sequence encodes CASSQDVGAPTYEQYF.

This chain joins TRBV27 and TRBJ2-7, with 9 bases matching TRBD2. CDR3 length: 16 residues. Germline values: CDR1 MNHEY, CDR2 SMNVEV (reference sequence). V lost 3 bases to trimming and J lost 4 bases; unmatched junction nucleotides: 10. CDR3 nucleotide sequence: TGTGCCAGCAGTTTTCAAGGTGCGCGGGGGGGTTACGAGCAGTACTTC. Translating gives CASSFQGARGGYEQYF.

This clonotype was detected ten times or more. The chain has TRBV10-2 and TRBJ2-2, with TRBD2 identical over 9 bases. The V and J ends lost 8 bases and 3 bases, in that order; junction bases with no gene match: 10. Germline V CDR1 and CDR2: WSHSY, SAAADI. This CDR3 is built from 16 residues. The CDR3 sequence: CASSSASGTYTGELFF. The CDR3 nucleotides are TGCGCCAGCTCATCGGCTAGCGGGACTTACACCGGGGAGCTGTTTTTT.

The table lists this clonotype with many counts. The chain has TRBV7-9 and TRBJ2-3; a possible D gene is TRBD1 (5 bases). This CDR3 has 16 amino acids. V was trimmed by 4 bases and J by 0 bases, leaving 14 bases between them. Germline lookup yields CDR1 SEHNR and CDR2 FQNEAQ (reference sequence). The chain's CDR3 is CASSSLAGPSTDTQYF. As DNA, the CDR3 is TGTGCCAGCAGCTCTTTGGCAGGGCCTAGCACAGATACGCAGTATTTT.

Notes on this clonotype: This may arise from a read error, as a much more abundant clone is one base away. The chain uses TRBV23-1 and TRBJ1-4; D is undetermined. TRBV23-1 belongs to the ORF category, with a function that is uncertain. The length of the CDR3 is 15 residues. The CDR3 bases are TGCGCCAGCAGACAATCGTCCACAACTAATGAAAAACTGTTTTTT. It is translated as CASRQSSTTNEKLFF.

This clonotype was seen many times. This sequence joins TRBV28 and TRBJ2-6, with a tentative D call TRBD1 (5 bases). Germline V gene lookup returns CDR1 MDHEN and CDR2 SYDVKM. There are 15 residues in the CDR3. Trimming cost V 5 bases and J 6 bases, with 14 bases left between them. The CDR3 region is CASSPRTTLANVLTF. In nucleotides, the CDR3 is TGTGCCAGCAGTCCCCGGACAACGTTGGCCAACGTCCTGACTTTC.

In this sample, this clonotype turned up many times. The J gene is TRBJ2-5, the V gene TRBV7-2; D tentatively reads TRBD1 or TRBD2 (5 bases each). CDR1 SGHTA and CDR2 FQGNSA come from the germline V gene. There are 16 residues in the CDR3. Trimming left V 5 bases short and J 2 bases short, with 18 bases between. The CDR3 spells CASSPFRDAEQETQYF. In DNA form, the CDR3 reads TGTGCCAGCAGCCCATTCCGGGACGCAGAGCAAGAGACCCAGTACTTC. The full variable domain, rest sourced from reference TRBV7-2 and TRBJ2-5, is GAGVSQSPSNKVTEKGKDVELRCDPISGHTALYWYRQSLGQGLEFLIYFQGNSAPDKSGLPSDRFSAERTGGSVSTLTIQRTQQEDSAVYLCASSPFRDAEQETQYFGPGTRLLVL.

Remarks on this clonotype: This clone may be a read error of a much larger clone one base away. J is TRBJ1-1 and V is TRBV4-3; TRBD1 matches 8 bases. Germline assignment: CDR1 LGHNA and CDR2 YSLEER. V shed 3 bases and J 6 bases; nucleotides not matched to a gene: 6. The CDR3 contains 14 residues. The CDR3 reads CASSQGRGPAEAFF. The CDR3 region has the DNA TGCGCCAGCAGCCAGGGCAGGGGGCCGGCTGAAGCTTTCTTT.

The table lists this clonotype with a few counts. The chain is built from TRBV6-6 and TRBJ1-1; the D is unclear. V was pared by 6 bases and J by 3 bases, with 20 bases between. The CDR3 is 16 residues long. Germline V gives CDR1 MNHNY, CDR2 SVGAGI (reference sequence). CDR3 in amino acids: CASRKGVQKSDTEAFF. The CDR3 region has the DNA TGTGCCAGCAGGAAGGGTGTGCAGAAGTCGGACACTGAAGCTTTCTTT.

The genes are TRBV20-1 and TRBJ2-7, with 7 bases matching TRBD2. This CDR3 region has 14 residues. The junction had 8 bases not matched to a gene; V was cut back by 2 bases and J by 4 bases. In germline, CDR1 is DFQATT, CDR2 SNEGSKA (reference sequence). This CDR3 reads CSARLAERGYEQYF. The CDR3 DNA reads as TGCAGTGCTAGACTAGCGGAGAGGGGATACGAGCAGTACTTC.

This clonotype was detected many times. This rearrangement joins TRBV7-3 to TRBJ2-3; D may be TRBD2 (6 bases). This CDR3 region has 15 residues. V lost 5 bases and J lost 6, with 18 bases in between. Germline values: CDR1 SGHTA, CDR2 FQGTGA. Here the CDR3 reads CASSHPFGGDDTQYF. In DNA form, the CDR3 reads TGTGCCAGCAGCCACCCGTTTGGCGGGGATGATACGCAGTATTTT.

Regarding this clonotype: A much larger clonotype is one base distant, so this may be a read error. The chain links TRBV28 to TRBJ1-5, with TRBD1 matching 8 bases. CDR1 and CDR2 from the germline V gene are MDHEN and SYDVKM. The CDR3 length is 14 residues. The junction had 5 bases not matched to a gene; V was cut back by 6 bases and J by 4 bases. Written as DNA, the CDR3 is TGTGCCAGCAGCCGGGACAGGCCGAATCAGCCCCAGCATTTT. Amino acid sequence: CASSRDRPNQPQHF.

The sample holds many counts of this clonotype. The V and J genes are TRBV4-1 and TRBJ1-6; 8 bases line up with TRBD1. Trimming removed 4 bases from V and 7 bases from J; junction bases left unmatched: 3. CDR1 and CDR2 (germline): MGHRA, YSYEKL. This CDR3 contains 14 residues. In nucleotides, the CDR3 is TGCGCCAGCAGCCCTAGACAGGGGAATTCACCCCTCCACTTT. It translates to CASSPRQGNSPLHF.

This chain links TRBV29-1 with TRBJ2-7; TRBD2 is a possible D gene (6 bases). Germline-derived CDR1 and CDR2 are SQVTM and ANQGSEA. The V end was cut by 8 bases, the J end by 1 base, with 21 bases between. This CDR3 comprises 15 residues. The CDR3 reads CSFAGRGSGSYEQYF. CDR3 sequence (DNA): TGCAGCTTCGCAGGACGGGGTAGCGGATCCTACGAGCAGTACTTC.

This clonotype has a handful of counts. The chain is built from TRBV29-1 and TRBJ1-2; D might be TRBD1 (6 bases). V lost 6 bases to trimming and J lost 3 bases, with 17 bases between them. The germline V gene encodes CDR1 SQVTM and CDR2 ANQGSEA. CDR3 length equals 14 residues. The CDR3 reads CSVFDRLLDYGYTF. In nucleotides, the CDR3 is TGCAGCGTATTTGACAGGCTGTTGGACTATGGCTACACCTTC.

This clonotype appeared a few times. The rearrangement uses TRBV2 and TRBJ1-2; D possibly corresponds to TRBD1 (6 bases). This CDR3 spans 15 amino acids. CDR1 SNHLY and CDR2 FYNNEI come from the germline V gene. V lost 7 bases, J lost 7 bases, and 22 bases lay in between. The chain's CDR3 is CASTLLGGRGSGYTF. Here the CDR3 DNA reads TGTGCCAGCACCCTCCTCGGTGGCAGGGGTTCTGGCTACACCTTC.

The chain links TRBV7-9 to TRBJ1-3; perhaps TRBD1 as D (6 bases). The germline V and J ends were trimmed by 5 bases and 2 bases, with 13 bases remaining between them. The germline V gene has CDR1 SEHNR and CDR2 FQNEAQ (reference sequence). This CDR3 region has 15 residues. The CDR3 reads CASSPLPGAGNTIYF. The CDR3 DNA sequence: TGTGCCAGCAGCCCACTCCCAGGGGCTGGAAACACCATATATTTT.

Many counts were recorded for this clonotype. The genes are TRBV10-1 and TRBJ2-3; D gene ambiguous. Looked up from germline, CDR1 is WNHNN and CDR2 is SYGVQD (reference sequence). CDR3 length: 12 residues. V dropped 3 bases and J dropped 6 bases, with 7 bases sitting between them. In DNA form, the CDR3 reads TGCGCCAGCAGTGAAGTTTGGGATACGCAGTATTTT. Amino acid sequence: CASSEVWDTQYF.